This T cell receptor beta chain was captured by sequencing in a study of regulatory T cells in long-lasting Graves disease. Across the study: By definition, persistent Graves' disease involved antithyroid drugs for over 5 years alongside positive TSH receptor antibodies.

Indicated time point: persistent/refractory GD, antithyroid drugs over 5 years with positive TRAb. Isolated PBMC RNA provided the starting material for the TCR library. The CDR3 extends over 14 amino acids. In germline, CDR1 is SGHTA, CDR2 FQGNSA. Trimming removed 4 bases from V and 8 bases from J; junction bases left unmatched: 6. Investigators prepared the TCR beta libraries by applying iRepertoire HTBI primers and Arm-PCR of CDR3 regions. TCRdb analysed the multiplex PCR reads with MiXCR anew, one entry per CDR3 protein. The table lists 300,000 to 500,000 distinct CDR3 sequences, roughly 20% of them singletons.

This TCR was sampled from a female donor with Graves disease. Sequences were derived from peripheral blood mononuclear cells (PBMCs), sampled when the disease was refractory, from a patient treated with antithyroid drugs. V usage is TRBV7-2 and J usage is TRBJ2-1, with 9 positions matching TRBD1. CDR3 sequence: CASSSQGAGDEQFF. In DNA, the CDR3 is TGTGCCAGCAGCTCACAGGGGGCTGGGGATGAGCAGTTCTTC. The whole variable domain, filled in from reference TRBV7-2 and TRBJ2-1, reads GAGVSQSPSNKVTEKGKDVELRCDPISGHTALYWYRQSLGQGLEFLIYFQGNSAPDKSGLPSDRFSAERTGGSVSTLTIQRTQQEDSAVYLCASSSQGAGDEQFFGPGTRLTVL.